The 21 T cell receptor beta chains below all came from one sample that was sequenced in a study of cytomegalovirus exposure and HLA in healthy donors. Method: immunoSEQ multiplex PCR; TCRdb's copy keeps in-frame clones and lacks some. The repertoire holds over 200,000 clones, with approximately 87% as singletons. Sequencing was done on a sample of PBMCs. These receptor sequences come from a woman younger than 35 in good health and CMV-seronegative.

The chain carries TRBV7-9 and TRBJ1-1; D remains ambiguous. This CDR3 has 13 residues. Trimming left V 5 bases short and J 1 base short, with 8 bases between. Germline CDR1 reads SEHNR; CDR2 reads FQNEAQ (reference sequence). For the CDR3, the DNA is TGTGCCAGCAGCCAGCGGCAGAACACTGAAGCTTTCTTT. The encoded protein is CASSQRQNTEAFF.

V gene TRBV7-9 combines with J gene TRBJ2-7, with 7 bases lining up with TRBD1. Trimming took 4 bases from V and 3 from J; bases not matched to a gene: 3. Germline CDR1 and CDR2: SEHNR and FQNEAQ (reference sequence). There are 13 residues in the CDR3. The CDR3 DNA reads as TGTGCCAGCAGCTGGGGACAGCTCTACGAGCAGTACTTC. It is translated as CASSWGQLYEQYF.

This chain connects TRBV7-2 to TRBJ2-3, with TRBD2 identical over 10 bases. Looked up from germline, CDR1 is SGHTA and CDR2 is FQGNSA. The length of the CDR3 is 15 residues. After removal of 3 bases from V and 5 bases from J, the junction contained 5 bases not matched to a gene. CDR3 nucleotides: TGTGCCAGCAGCTTTAAGCGGGGGGGGGTAGATACGCAGTATTTT. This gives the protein CASSFKRGGVDTQYF. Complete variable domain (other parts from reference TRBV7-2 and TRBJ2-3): GAGVSQSPSNKVTEKGKDVELRCDPISGHTALYWYRQSLGQGLEFLIYFQGNSAPDKSGLPSDRFSAERTGGSVSTLTIQRTQQEDSAVYLCASSFKRGGVDTQYFGPGTRLTVL.

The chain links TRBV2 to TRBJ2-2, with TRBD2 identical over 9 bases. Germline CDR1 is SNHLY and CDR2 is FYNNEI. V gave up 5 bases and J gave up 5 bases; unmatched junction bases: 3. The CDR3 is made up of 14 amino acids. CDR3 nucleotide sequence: TGTGCCAGCAGTCCGGGACTAGCAACCGGGGAGCTGTTTTTT. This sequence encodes CASSPGLATGELFF.

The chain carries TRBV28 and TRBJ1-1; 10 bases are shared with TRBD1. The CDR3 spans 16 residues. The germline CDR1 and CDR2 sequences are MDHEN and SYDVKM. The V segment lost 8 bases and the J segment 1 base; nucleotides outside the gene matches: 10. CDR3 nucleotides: TGTGCCAGCCCCCCGGGACAGGGGCGGTCGAACACTGAAGCTTTCTTT. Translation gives CASPPGQGRSNTEAFF.

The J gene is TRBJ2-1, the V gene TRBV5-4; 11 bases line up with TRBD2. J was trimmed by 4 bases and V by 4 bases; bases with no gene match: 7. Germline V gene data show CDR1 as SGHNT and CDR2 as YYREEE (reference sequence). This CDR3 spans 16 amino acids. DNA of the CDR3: TGTGCCAGCAGCACTACTAGCGGGGGCCATTACAATGAGCAGTTCTTC. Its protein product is CASSTTSGGHYNEQFF.

CDR3 sequence reads: CASSLAGGTTFTEAFF. The CDR3 coding sequence is TGTGCCAGCAGCTTGGCGGGTGGGACAACATTCACTGAAGCTTTCTTT. This chain joins TRBV5-4 and TRBJ1-1; weak D call: TRBD1 (6 bases). The CDR3 runs 16 residues. Per the germline V gene, CDR1 is SGHNT and CDR2 is YYREEE (reference sequence). The germline V and J ends were trimmed by 0 bases and 4 bases, with 16 bases remaining between them.

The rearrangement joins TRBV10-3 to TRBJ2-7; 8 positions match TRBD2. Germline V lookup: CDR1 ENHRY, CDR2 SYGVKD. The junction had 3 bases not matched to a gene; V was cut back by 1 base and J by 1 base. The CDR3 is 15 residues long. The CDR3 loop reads CAISEFLAGSYEQYF. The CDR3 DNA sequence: TGTGCCATCAGTGAGTTTCTAGCGGGTTCCTACGAGCAGTACTTC.

CDR3 nucleotides: TGTGCCAGCAGCCCACCGCGGGGACGGCTGGACAGGGCCCAGCATTTT. It specifies CASSPPRGRLDRAQHF. V and J are TRBV6-6 and TRBJ1-5; 8 bases match TRBD1. CDR1 MNHNY and CDR2 SVGAGI come from the germline V gene (reference sequence). The ends lost 6 bases at V and 11 bases at J; junction bases unmatched: 18. CDR3 length: 16 amino acids.

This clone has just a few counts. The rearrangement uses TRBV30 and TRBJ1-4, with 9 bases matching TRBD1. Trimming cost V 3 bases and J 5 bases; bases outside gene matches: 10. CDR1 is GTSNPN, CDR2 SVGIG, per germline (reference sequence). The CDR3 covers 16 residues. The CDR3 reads CAWSPRVGQGNEKLFF. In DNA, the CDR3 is TGTGCCTGGAGCCCCAGGGTAGGACAGGGGAATGAAAAACTGTTTTTT.

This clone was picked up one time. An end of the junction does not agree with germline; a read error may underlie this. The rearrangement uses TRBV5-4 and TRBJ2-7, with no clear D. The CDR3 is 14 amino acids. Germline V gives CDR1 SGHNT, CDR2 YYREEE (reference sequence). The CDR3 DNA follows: TGTGCCAGCAGTTTGGGCCCAGGAAGCTACGAGCAGTACTTC. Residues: CASSLGPGSYEQYF.

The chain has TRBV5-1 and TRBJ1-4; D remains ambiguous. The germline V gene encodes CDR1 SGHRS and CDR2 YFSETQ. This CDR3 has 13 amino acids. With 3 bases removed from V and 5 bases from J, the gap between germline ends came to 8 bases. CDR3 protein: CASSSAPNEKLFF. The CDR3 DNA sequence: TGCGCCAGCAGCTCCGCACCGAATGAAAAACTGTTTTTT.

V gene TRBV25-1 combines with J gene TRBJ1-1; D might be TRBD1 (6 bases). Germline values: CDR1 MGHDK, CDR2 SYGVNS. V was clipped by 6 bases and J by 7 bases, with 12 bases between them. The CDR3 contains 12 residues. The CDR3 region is CASRTGLSEAFF. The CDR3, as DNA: TGTGCCAGCAGAACAGGGCTAAGTGAAGCTTTCTTT. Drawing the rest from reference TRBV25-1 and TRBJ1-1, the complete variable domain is EADIYQTPRYLVIGTGKKITLECSQTMGHDKMYWYQQDPGMELHLIHYSYGVNSTEKGDLSSESTVSRIRTEHFPLTLESARPSHTSQYLCASRTGLSEAFFGQGTRLTVV.

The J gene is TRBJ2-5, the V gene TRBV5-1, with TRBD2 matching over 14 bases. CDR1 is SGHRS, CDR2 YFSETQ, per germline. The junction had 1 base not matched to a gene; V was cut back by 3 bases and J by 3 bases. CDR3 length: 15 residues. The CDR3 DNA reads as TGCGCCAGCAGCTCGGGACTAGCGGGAGAAGAGACCCAGTACTTC. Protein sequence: CASSSGLAGEETQYF.

The DNA of the CDR3 is TGTGCCAGCAGCTTACCAACACAGGGGAATGGCTACACCTTC. Its translation is CASSLPTQGNGYTF. The genes are TRBV5-6 and TRBJ1-2; 7 bases are shared with TRBD1. CDR1 and CDR2 (germline): SGHDT, YYEEEE. V trimming: 2 bases; J trimming: 6 bases; junction bases outside the gene matches: 7. The CDR3 loop spans 14 amino acids.

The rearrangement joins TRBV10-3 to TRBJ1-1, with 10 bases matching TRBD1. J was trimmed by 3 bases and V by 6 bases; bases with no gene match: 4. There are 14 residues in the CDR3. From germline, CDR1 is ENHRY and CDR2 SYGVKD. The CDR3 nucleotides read TGTGCCATCAGGTCCGGGACAGGGGACACTGAAGCTTTCTTT. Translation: CAIRSGTGDTEAFF.

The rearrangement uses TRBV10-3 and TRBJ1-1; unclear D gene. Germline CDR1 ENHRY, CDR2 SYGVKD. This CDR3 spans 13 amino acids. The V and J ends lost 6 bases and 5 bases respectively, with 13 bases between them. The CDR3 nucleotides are TGTGCCATCAGGACGATTGCGGCGACTGAAGCTTTCTTT. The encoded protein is CAIRTIAATEAFF.

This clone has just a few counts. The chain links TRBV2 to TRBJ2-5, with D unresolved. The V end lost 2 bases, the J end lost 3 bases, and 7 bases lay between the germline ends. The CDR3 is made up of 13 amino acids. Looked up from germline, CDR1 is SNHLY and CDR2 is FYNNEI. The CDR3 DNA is TGTGCCAGCAGTGAACTAGAAGAAGAGACCCAGTACTTC. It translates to CASSELEEETQYF. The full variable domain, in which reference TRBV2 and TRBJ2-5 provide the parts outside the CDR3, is EPEVTQTPSHQVTQMGQEVILRCVPISNHLYFYWYRQILGQKVEFLVSFYNNEISEKSEIFDDQFSVERPDGSNFTLKIRSTKLEDSAMYFCASSELEEETQYFGPGTRLLVL.

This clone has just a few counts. CDR3 bases: TGCGCCAGCAGCTGGCCGGACAGGCCAGATACGCAGTATTTT. Amino acid sequence: CASSWPDRPDTQYF. The V gene is TRBV5-1, the J gene TRBJ2-3; TRBD1 matches 7 bases. V shed 3 bases and J 4 bases; nucleotides not matched to a gene: 5. This CDR3 has 14 residues. The germline V gene has CDR1 SGHRS and CDR2 YFSETQ.

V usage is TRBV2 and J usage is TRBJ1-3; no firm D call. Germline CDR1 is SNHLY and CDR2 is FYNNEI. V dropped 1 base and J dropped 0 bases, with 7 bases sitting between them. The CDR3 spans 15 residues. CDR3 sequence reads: CASSEEEFSGNTIYF. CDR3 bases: TGTGCCAGCAGTGAAGAGGAGTTCTCTGGAAACACCATATATTTT.

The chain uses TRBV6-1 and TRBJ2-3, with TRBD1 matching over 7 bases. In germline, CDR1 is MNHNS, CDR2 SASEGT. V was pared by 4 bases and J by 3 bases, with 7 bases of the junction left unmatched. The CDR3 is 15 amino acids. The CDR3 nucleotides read TGTGCCAGCAGTGTTGGGACAGACAATACAGATACGCAGTATTTT. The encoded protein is CASSVGTDNTDTQYF.